The present entry profiles one TCR beta chain with its context. Its target antigen remains unknown. No base qualities exist here, and no much larger clone lies one base off it. These data belong to a study of response to subunit inactivated influenza vaccine (dated by TCRdb to between 2018 and 2020). About the study as a whole: To follow how T cells responded to a trivalent subunit inactivated influenza vaccine, the researchers relied on deep quantitative profiling of the T cell receptor repertoire.

The paper's findings and limits, for the study overall: According to the authors, only a limited number of new T cells may be recruited by each seasonal influenza vaccination.

Library generation was performed with RT-PCR. The data were produced on an Illumina HiSeq 2500. The raw public reads went through TCRdb reprocessing: fastp at Q25, MiXCR clone calling, in-frame beta chains kept. Rows with a matching CDR3 protein are joined into one entry that keeps the most common DNA and genes. The sample data list 600,000 to 850,000 distinct CDR3 sequences, and 11% to 15% of these were observed just once. The ten top clones hold less than 9% of the sample. The germline V gene specifies SQVTM as CDR1 and ANQGSEA as CDR2. The CDR3, from cysteine to phenylalanine, totals 11 residues. Just CDR3 DNA is preserved here, 33 bases in frame from base 1. Trimmed from V: 8 bases; trimmed from J: 3 bases; junction bases lacking a gene match: 3.

The V and J genes are TRBV29-1 and TRBJ2-5; TRBD2 fits 7 bases in the junction. The material sequenced was PBMCs from blood, taken 14 days before vaccination. The clonotype comes from a man between 45 and 60 years old who received an inactivated influenza vaccine. Donor details come from another sample of the same person, matched by shared clones. The DNA sequence is TGCAGCCATGGGGGGGAAGAGACCCAGTACTTC. Protein translation: CSHGGEETQYF.